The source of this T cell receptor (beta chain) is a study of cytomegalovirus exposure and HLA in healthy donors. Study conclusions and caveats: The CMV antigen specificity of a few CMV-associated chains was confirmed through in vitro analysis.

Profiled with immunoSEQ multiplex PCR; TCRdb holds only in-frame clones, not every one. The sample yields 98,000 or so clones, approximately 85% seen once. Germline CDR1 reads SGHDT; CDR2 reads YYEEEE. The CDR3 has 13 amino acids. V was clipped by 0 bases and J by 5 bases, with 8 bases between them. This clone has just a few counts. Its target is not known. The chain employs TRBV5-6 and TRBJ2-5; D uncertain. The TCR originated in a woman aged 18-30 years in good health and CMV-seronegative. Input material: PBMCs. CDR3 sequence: CASSLAPRETQYF. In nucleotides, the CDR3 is TGTGCCAGCAGCTTGGCACCCAGGGAGACCCAGTACTTC.